This TCR beta chain was sequenced during a study of PD-1 blockade in mismatch repair-deficient tumors. Study conclusions and caveats: Rapid post-treatment expansion, then contraction, generally preceding radiologic response, marked tumor-resident clones. 140 or so unique blood TCRs came from expansion to three of seven peptides.

As for this clone: The target antigen is unknown.

Libraries were prepared by immunoSEQ multiplex PCR; TCRdb keeps only in-frame clonotypes and omits some of them. This sample has roughly 13,000 clones, with 80% to 90% found just once. Described time point: identical roughly 10-day culture without peptide (control). The TCR-sequenced patients were a few responders to pembrolizumab. A roughly ten-day in vitro culture was run per each of about seven reactive peptides. This sequence originates from an adult with mismatch repair-deficient cancer. The material was cells cultured in vitro, obtained from a patient treated with pembrolizumab.

The CDR3 region is CASSQDNNSPLHF. The CDR3 nucleotides read TGTGCCAGCAGCCAGGATAATAATTCACCCCTCCACTTT. The chain links TRBV11-3 to TRBJ1-6, with D unclear. CDR3 length: 13 residues. Trimming stripped 5 bases from V and 5 bases from J, with 7 bases between. From germline, CDR1 is SGHNT and CDR2 YENEEA.